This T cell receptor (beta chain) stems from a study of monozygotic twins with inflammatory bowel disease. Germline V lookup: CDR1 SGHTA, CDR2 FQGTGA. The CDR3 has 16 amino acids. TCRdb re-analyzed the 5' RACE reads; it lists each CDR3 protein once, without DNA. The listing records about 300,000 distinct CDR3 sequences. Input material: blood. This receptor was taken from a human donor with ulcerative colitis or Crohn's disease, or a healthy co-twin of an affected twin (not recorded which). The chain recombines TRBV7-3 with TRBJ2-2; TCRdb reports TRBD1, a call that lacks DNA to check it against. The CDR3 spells CASSFQLNRGTGELFF.